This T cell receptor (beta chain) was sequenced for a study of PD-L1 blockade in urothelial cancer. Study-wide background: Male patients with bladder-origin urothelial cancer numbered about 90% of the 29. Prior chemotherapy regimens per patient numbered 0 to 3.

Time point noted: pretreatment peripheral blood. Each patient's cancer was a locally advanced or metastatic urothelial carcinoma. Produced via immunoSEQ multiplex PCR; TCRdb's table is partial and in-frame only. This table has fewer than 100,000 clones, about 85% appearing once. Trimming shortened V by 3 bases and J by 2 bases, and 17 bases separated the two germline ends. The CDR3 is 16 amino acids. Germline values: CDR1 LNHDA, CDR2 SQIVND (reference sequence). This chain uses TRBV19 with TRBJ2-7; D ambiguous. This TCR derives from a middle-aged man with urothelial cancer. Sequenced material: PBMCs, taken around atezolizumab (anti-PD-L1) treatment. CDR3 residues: CASSMVATGTTYEQYF. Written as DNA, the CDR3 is TGTGCCAGTAGTATGGTAGCCACCGGCACAACCTACGAGCAGTACTTC. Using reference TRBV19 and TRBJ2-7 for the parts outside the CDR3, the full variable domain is DGGITQSPKYLFRKEGQNVTLSCEQNLNHDAMYWYRQDPGQGLRLIYYSQIVNDFQKGDIAEGYSVSREKKESFPLTVTSAQKNPTAFYLCASSMVATGTTYEQYFGPGTRLTVT.